This T cell receptor beta chain appears in the sequencing data of a study of T cell responses to AZD1222 COVID-19 vaccine. Findings and caveats of the study: At baseline, seropositivity was found in only a handful of AZD1222 recipients. Donors were mostly white British, more females; clonal diversity possibly underestimated. Reports say nearly half of spike-specific TCRs go after unmutated variant regions. Across spike, vaccine-associated CD4 TCRs were found, dominant at 160-218 and 743-854.

Turning to this clone: The antigen remains unidentified.

TCRdb keeps only in-frame clones here, not all; method: immunoSEQ multiplex PCR. The data hold about 66,000 clones, with approximately 79% observed a single time. Trimming took off 3 bases at V and 8 bases at J, with 11 bases between the two ends. CDR3 length: 13 amino acids. Germline CDR1 reads SGHDN; CDR2 reads FVKESK. V gene TRBV14 combines with J gene TRBJ2-1; D gene uncertain. This receptor was taken from an adult in good health. The input for sequencing was peripheral blood, taken on day 0 of MenACWY control vaccination. CDR3 in DNA: TGTGCCAGCAGCCACCTGACTTCCTATGAGCAGTTCTTC. Its protein product is CASSHLTSYEQFF.